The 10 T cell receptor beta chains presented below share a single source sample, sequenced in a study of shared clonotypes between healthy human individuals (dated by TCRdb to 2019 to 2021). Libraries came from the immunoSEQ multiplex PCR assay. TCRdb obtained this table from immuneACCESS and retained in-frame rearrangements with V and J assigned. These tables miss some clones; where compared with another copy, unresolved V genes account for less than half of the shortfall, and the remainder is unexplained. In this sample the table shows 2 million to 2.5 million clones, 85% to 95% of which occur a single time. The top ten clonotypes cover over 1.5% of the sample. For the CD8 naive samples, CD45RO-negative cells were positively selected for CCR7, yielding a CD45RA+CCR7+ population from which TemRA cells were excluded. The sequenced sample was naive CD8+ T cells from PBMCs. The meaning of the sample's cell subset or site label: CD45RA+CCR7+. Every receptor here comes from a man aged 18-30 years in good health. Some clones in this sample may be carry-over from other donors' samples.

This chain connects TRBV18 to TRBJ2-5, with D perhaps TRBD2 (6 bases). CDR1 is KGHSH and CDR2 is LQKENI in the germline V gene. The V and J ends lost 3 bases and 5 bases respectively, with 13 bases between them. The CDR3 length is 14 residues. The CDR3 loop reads CASSPGRGVETQYF. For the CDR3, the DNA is TGTGCCAGCTCACCCGGGAGAGGGGTGGAGACCCAGTACTTC.

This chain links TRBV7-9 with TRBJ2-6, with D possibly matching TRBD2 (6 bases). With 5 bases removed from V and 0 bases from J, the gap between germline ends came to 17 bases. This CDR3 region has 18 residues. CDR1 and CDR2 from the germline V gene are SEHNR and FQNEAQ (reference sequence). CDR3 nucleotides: TGTGCCAGCAGCCCCTTGGGCGGAGGGAGCTCTGGGGCCAACGTCCTGACTTTC. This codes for CASSPLGGGSSGANVLTF.

The CDR3 nucleotides read TGTGCCACCAGCGAACTAGAGACGGAAAAACTGTTTTTT. It is translated as CATSELETEKLFF. The genes are TRBV15 and TRBJ1-4, with no clear D. The V end was cut by 5 bases, the J end by 8 bases, with 12 bases between. CDR1 is LNHNV and CDR2 is YYDKDF in the germline V gene (reference sequence). The CDR3 length is 13 residues.

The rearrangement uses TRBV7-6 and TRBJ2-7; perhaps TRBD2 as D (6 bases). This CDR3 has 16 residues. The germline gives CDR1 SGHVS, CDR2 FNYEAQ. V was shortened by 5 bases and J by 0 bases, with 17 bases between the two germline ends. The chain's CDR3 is CASSPGPGDASYEQYF. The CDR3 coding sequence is TGTGCCAGCAGCCCCGGACCGGGGGACGCCTCCTACGAGCAGTACTTC.

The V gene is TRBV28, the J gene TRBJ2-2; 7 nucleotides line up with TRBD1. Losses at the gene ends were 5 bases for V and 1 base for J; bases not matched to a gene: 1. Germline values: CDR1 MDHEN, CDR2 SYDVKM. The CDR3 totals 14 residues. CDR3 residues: CASSRQGNTGELFF. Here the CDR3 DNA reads TGTGCCAGCAGTAGACAGGGGAACACCGGGGAGCTGTTTTTT.

Written as DNA, the CDR3 is TGCGCCAGCAGCCCACGACTACAGGGACTGAACACTGAAGCTTTCTTT. Translating it yields CASSPRLQGLNTEAFF. The chain recombines TRBV5-1 with TRBJ1-1; D perhaps matches TRBD1 (6 bases). The V gene's germline CDR1 is SGHRS and CDR2 YFSETQ. The V and J ends lost 4 bases and 0 bases respectively, with 16 bases between them. The CDR3 extends over 16 amino acids. Complete variable domain (other parts from reference TRBV5-1 and TRBJ1-1): KAGVTQTPRYLIKTRGQQVTLSCSPISGHRSVSWYQQTPGQGLQFLFEYFSETQRNKGNFPGRFSGRQFSNSRSEMNVSTLELGDSALYLCASSPRLQGLNTEAFFGQGTRLTVV.

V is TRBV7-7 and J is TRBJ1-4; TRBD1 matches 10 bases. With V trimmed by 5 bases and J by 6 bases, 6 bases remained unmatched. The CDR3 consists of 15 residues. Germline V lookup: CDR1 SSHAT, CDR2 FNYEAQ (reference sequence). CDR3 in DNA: TGTGCCAGCAGCCGGGGACAGGGGATACATGAAAAACTGTTTTTT. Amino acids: CASSRGQGIHEKLFF.

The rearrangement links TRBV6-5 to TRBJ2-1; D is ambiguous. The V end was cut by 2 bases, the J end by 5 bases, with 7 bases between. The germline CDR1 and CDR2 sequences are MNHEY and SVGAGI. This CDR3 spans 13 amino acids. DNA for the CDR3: TGTGCCAGCAGTTACGCCCTCCACAATGAGCAGTTCTTC. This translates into CASSYALHNEQFF.

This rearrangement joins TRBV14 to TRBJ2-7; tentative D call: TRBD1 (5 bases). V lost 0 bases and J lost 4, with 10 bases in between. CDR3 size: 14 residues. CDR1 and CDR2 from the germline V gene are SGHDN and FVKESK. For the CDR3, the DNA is TGTGCCAGCAGCCAAGATAGCAGGGCATACGAGCAGTACTTC. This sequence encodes CASSQDSRAYEQYF.

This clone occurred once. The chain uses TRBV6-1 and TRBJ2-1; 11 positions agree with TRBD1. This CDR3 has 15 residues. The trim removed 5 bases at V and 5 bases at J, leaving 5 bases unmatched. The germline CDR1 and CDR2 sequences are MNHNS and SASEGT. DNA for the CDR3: TGTGCCAGCAGTTTCGGGACAGGGGGAGACAATGAGCAGTTCTTC. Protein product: CASSFGTGGDNEQFF.